Below are 4 T cell receptor beta chains sequenced from a single sample in a study of cytomegalovirus exposure and HLA in healthy donors. PCR primers comprised 60 Vbeta and 13 Jbeta primers. Some clones are missing from TCRdb's copy, which holds only in-frame ones; the method was immunoSEQ multiplex PCR. The sample holds 110,000 to 150,000 clones, approximately 80% seen once. The sample was PBMCs. These receptors originate from a middle-aged man in good health and CMV-seronegative.

This clone has a single count. This rearrangement joins TRBV2 to TRBJ1-1; D is possibly TRBD1 (6 bases). Germline CDR1 and CDR2: SNHLY and FYNNEI. Between the trimmed V and J ends, which lost 1 base and 4 bases, there was a span of 10 bases. CDR3 length equals 14 residues. The CDR3 nucleotides read TGTGCCAGCAGTGAAGGGGGCAGGGGCACTGAAGCTTTCTTT. Its protein product is CASSEGGRGTEAFF.

This sequence joins TRBV19 and TRBJ2-7; possible D gene TRBD1, 5 bases. Germline V gene data show CDR1 as LNHDA and CDR2 as SQIVND (reference sequence). This CDR3 region has 14 residues. Trimming pared 4 bases from V and 6 bases from J, leaving 16 bases between. CDR3 sequence (DNA): TGTGCCAGTAGTAAAGGGATAGGGGATTCCGAGCAGTACTTC. Residues: CASSKGIGDSEQYF.

This clone was detected a few times. V and J are TRBV11-3 and TRBJ1-1, with TRBD1 matching 8 bases. Germline assignment: CDR1 SGHNT and CDR2 YENEEA. The CDR3 runs to 15 residues. The V gene end was trimmed by 0 bases and the J gene end by 2 bases; junction bases not matched to a gene: 2. The CDR3 loop reads CASSLDGQGNTEAFF. For the CDR3, the DNA is TGTGCCAGCAGCTTAGATGGACAGGGTAACACTGAAGCTTTCTTT.

The rearrangement joins TRBV10-3 to TRBJ1-5, with 9 nucleotides matching TRBD1. V shed 4 bases, J shed 0 bases, and the junction held 10 bases outside the gene matches. In germline, CDR1 is ENHRY, CDR2 SYGVKD. This CDR3 contains 18 residues. CDR3 in amino acids: CAISGDRVAPYSNQPQHF. CDR3 nucleotides: TGTGCCATCAGTGGGGACAGGGTCGCCCCTTATAGCAATCAGCCCCAGCATTTT.